The present entry profiles one T cell receptor beta chain with its context. What antigen it recognizes has not been identified. One base away there is no much larger clone; base qualities are not given. The sample's time point label is to be understood as: baseline before first vaccination. Vaccinee samples came from UK trials COV001 and COV002, including a single-blind randomized controlled phase 2/3 trial of AZD1222 (ChAdOx1 nCoV-19) in healthy adults. For TCRbeta chain sequencing, PBMC samples from trial participants were taken at day 0 and at day 28 after the second dose. This specimen belongs to a study of T cell responses to AZD1222 COVID-19 vaccine (dated by TCRdb to about 2021). The study in broad terms: Because spike-specific TCR depth and breadth did not differ between the two schedules, AZD1222 recipients who got a second dose at roughly 4 weeks were pooled with those who got a second dose at roughly 12 weeks. TCR sequencing covered fewer than 250 trial participants: 200 to 220 given two doses of AZD1222 and 26 given two doses of MenACWY control vaccine. Trial participants were enrolled into age subgroups of 18-55, 56-69 and 70-plus years, which contained around 150, 29 and 61 TCR-sequenced participants, respectively. What the study reported, not specific to this receptor: Most participants were white British and females outnumbered males, and the authors suggested that clonal diversity may have been underestimated. Conclusions about previously exposed vaccinees were limited because only a handful of AZD1222 recipients were SARS-CoV-2 seropositive at baseline. Reportedly, almost half of the unique spike-specific TCRs recognized epitopes lying outside the regions that are mutated in the B.1.351 and B.1.1.7 variants. Vaccine-associated CD4 TCRs spanned the whole spike protein, with dominant responses in regions 160-218 and 743-854. In the small 56-69-year group, the increase in depth fell short of significance, most likely because of low power. A significant rise in spike-specific TCR breadth and depth was observed after two AZD1222 doses relative to day 0 and relative to MenACWY recipients. No day 14 peak-response samples were available, so repertoires were characterized only after the peak T cell response.

The CDR3 regions of human TCRbeta chains were subjected to immunosequencing. Concerning the study's data processing: Repertoire TCRs were matched against a reference library of SARS-CoV-2-specific TCRs generated with the MIRA antigen-specificity platform. Breadth was defined as the fraction of unique TCRs that were SARS-CoV-2-associated. Depth was defined as the fraction of total T cells that were SARS-CoV-2-associated. Using the MIRA data, each spike-specific TCR was mapped to the spike region that the TCR reacts to and placed in a CD4 or CD8 class. Log10-transformed breadth and depth values were compared by one-way ANOVA with Sidak's multiple comparisons tests. This immuneACCESS table, as held by TCRdb, lists in-frame sequences with V and J called but not all clones. Of the missing ones, under half trace to an unresolved V gene in checked studies; the others have no known cause. V and J calls and clone size are copied from that table; D and trimming were computed from the DNA. A total of 100,000 or so clones appear in this sample, 88% of them only once. Under 3% of the sample rests with the top ten.

V loses 3 bases, J loses 1 base, and the germline ends lie 8 bases apart. Sequences DFQATT (CDR1) and SNEGSKA (CDR2) are obtained from the germline V gene (reference sequence). The CDR3 holds 13 amino acids from the cysteine to the phenylalanine. Only the CDR3 DNA is retained, 39 bases long and in frame from the first base. The sample here was peripheral blood, taken on day 0 of AZD1222 vaccination. The V gene is TRBV20-1 and the J gene is TRBJ2-3; no D gene is confidently identified. The receptor comes from an adult in good health. The DNA sequence reads TGCAGTGCTAGTGGGTACCGCACAGATACGCAGTATTTT. This yields the protein CSASGYRTDTQYF.